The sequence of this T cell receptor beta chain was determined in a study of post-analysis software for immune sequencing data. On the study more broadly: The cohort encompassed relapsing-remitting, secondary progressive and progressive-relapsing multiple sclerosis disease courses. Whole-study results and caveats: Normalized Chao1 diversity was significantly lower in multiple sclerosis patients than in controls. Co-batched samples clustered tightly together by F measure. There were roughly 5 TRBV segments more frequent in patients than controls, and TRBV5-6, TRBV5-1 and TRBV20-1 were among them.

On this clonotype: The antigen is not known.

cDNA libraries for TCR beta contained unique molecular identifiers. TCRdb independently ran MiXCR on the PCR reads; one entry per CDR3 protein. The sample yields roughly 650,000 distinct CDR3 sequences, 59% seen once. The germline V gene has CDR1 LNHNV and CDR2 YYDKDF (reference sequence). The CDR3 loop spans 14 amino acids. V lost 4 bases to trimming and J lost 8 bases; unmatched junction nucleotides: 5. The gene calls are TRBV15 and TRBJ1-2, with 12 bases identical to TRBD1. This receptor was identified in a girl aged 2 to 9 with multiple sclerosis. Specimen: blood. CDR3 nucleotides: TGTGCCACCAGCAAGGGACAGGGGGCGTCGGGCTACACCTTC. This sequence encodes CATSKGQGASGYTF.